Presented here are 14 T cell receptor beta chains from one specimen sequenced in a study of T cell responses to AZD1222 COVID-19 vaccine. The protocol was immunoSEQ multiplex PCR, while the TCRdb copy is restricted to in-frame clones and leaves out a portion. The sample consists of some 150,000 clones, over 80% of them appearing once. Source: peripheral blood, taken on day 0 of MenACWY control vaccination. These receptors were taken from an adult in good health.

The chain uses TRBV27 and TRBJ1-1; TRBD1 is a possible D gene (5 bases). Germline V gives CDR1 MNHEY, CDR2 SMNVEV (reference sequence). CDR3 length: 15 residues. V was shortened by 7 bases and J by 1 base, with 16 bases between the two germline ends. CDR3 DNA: TGTGCCAGCACCTCCGAAGGGGCGGGGAACACTGAAGCTTTCTTT. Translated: CASTSEGAGNTEAFF.

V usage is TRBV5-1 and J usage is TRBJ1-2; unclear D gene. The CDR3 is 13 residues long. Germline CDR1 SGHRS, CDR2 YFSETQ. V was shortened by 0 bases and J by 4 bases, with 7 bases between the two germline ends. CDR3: CASSLARGYGYTF. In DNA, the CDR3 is TGCGCCAGCAGCTTGGCTCGGGGCTATGGCTACACCTTC.

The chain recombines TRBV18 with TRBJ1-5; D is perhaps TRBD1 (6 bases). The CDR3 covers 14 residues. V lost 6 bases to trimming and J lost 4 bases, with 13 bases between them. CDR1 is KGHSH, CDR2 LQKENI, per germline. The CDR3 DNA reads TGTGCCAGCTCTTCCCACAGGGTAAATCAGCCCCAGCATTTT. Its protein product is CASSSHRVNQPQHF.

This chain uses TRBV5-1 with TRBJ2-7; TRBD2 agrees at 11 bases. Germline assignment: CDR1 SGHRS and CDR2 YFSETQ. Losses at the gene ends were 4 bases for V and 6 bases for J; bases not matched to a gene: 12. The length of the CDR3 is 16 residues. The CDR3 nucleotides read TGCGCCAGCAGCACAACCCTAGCGGGGGGCTCCCTCGAGCAGTACTTC. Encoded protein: CASSTTLAGGSLEQYF.

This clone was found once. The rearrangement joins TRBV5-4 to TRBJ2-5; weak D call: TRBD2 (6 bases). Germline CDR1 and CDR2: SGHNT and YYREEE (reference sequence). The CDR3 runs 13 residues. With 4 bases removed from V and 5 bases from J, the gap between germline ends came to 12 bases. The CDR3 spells CASSRGGEETQYF. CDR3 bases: TGTGCCAGCAGCCGAGGAGGGGAGGAGACCCAGTACTTC.

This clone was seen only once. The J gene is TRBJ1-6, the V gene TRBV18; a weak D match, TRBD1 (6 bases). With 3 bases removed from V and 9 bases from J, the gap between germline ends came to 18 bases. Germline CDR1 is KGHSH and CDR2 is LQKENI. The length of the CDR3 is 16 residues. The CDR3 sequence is CASSPFGQPGGSPLHF. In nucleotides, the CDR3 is TGTGCCAGCTCACCTTTTGGACAGCCCGGGGGTTCACCCCTCCACTTT.

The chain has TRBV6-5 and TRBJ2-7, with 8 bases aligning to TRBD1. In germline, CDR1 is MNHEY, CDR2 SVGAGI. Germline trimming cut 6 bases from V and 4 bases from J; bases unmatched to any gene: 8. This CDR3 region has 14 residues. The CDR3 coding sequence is TGTGCCAGCAGGCAGCCCGGGACAGGTTACGAGCAGTACTTC. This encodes CASRQPGTGYEQYF.

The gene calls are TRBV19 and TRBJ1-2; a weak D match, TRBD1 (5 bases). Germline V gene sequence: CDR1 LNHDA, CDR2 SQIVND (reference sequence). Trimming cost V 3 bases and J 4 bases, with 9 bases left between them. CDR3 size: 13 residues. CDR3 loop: CASSMQGSYGYTF. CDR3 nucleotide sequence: TGTGCCAGTAGTATGCAGGGCTCCTATGGCTACACCTTC.

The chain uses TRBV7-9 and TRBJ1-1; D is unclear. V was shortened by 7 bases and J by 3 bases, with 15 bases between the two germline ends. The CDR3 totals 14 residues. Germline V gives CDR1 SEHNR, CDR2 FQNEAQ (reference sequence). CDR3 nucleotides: TGTGCCAGCAACGGAATGGACGGGTACACTGAAGCTTTCTTT. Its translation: CASNGMDGYTEAFF.

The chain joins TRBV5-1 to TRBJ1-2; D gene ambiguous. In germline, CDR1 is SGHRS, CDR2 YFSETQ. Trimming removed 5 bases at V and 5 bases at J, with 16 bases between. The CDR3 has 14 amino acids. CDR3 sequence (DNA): TGCGCCAGCAGTCCCGACGGAAAGTTATATGGCTACACCTTC. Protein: CASSPDGKLYGYTF.

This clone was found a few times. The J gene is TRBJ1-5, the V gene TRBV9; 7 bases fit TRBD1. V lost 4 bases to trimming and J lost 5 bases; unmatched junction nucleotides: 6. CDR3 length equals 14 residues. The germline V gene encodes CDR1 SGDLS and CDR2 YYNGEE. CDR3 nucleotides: TGTGCCAGCAGCTTAAAAGGGACAGATCAGCCCCAGCATTTT. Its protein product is CASSLKGTDQPQHF.

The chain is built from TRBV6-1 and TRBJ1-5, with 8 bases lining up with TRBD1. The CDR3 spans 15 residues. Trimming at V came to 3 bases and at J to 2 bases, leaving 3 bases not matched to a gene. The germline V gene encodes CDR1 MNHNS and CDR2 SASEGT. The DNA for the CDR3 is TGTGCCAGCAGTGACCCGGGACAGGGCAATCAGCCCCAGCATTTT. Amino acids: CASSDPGQGNQPQHF.

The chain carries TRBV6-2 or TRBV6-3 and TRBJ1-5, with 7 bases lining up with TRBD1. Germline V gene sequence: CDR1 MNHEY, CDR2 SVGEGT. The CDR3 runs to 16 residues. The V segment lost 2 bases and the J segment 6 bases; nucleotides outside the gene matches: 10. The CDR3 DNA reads TGTGCCAGCAGTTACCCCGACGGACAGGTTAGTCAGCCCCAGCATTTT. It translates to CASSYPDGQVSQPQHF.

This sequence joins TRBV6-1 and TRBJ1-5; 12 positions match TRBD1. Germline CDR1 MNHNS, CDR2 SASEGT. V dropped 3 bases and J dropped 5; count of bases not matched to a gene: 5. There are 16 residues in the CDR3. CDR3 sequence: CASSDPGTGGHQPQHF. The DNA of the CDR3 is TGTGCCAGCAGTGACCCCGGGACAGGGGGCCATCAGCCCCAGCATTTT.